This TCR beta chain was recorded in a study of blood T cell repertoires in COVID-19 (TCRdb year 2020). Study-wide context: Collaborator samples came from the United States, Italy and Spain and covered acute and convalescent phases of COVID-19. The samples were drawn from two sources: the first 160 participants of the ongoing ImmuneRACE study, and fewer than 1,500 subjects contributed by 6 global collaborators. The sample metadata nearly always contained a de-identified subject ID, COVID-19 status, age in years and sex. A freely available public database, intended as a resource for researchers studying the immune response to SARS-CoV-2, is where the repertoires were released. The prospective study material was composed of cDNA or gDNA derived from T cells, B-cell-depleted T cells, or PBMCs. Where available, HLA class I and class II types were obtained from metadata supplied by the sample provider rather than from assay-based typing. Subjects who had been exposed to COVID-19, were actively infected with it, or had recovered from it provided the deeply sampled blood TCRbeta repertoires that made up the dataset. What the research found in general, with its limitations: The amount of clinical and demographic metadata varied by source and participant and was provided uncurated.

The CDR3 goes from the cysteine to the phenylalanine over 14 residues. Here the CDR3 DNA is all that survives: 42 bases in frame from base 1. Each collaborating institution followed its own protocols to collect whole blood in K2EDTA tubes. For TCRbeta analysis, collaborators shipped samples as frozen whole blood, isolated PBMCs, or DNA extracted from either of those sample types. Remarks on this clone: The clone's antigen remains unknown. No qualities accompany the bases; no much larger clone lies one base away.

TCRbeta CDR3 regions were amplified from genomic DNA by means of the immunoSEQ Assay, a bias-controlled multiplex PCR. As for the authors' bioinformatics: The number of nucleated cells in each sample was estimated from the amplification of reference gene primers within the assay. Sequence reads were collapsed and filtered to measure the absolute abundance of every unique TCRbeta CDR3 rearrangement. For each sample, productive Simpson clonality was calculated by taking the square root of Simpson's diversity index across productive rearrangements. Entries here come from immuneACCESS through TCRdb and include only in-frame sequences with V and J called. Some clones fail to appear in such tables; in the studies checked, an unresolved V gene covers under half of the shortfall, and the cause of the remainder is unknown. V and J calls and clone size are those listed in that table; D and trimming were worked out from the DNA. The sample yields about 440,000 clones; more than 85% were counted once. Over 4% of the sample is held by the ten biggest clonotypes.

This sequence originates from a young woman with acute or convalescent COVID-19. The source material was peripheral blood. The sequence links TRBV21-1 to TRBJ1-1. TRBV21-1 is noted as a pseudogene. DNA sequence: TGTGCCAGCAGCAAAGCATCCGTGAACACTGAAGCTTTCTTT. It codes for CASSKASVNTEAFF.